Here is one T cell receptor (beta chain) with its context. Its target is not known. The sample comes from a study of T-cell memory formation after mild COVID-19. Study-wide results and caveats: Clones shrinking from day 15 to 85 showed even CD4/CD8 mixes; later expanders tilted CD4+.

Constant-segment primers served in 5'RACE that generated TCR alpha and TCR beta cDNA libraries bearing sample barcodes and UMIs. Using its own MiXCR run on the 5' RACE reads, TCRdb lists one record per CDR3 protein. This table holds under 150,000 distinct CDR3 sequences, approximately 15% found once. The CDR3 length is 17 residues. With V trimmed by 3 bases and J by 2 bases, 10 bases remained unmatched. CDR1 is DFQATT, CDR2 SNEGSKA, per germline (reference sequence). The chain carries TRBV20-1 and TRBJ2-1; 10 nucleotides line up with TRBD2. The TCR was taken from an adult woman who had mild COVID-19 (a few samples of this study predate the infection). Cell type and time point are not known. The source material was PBMCs or a T cell subset sorted from them (not recorded which). CDR3 DNA: TGCAGTGCTAGGGACAGTTTAGCGGGAGGTCCCTACAATGAGCAGTTCTTC. It encodes CSARDSLAGGPYNEQFF.